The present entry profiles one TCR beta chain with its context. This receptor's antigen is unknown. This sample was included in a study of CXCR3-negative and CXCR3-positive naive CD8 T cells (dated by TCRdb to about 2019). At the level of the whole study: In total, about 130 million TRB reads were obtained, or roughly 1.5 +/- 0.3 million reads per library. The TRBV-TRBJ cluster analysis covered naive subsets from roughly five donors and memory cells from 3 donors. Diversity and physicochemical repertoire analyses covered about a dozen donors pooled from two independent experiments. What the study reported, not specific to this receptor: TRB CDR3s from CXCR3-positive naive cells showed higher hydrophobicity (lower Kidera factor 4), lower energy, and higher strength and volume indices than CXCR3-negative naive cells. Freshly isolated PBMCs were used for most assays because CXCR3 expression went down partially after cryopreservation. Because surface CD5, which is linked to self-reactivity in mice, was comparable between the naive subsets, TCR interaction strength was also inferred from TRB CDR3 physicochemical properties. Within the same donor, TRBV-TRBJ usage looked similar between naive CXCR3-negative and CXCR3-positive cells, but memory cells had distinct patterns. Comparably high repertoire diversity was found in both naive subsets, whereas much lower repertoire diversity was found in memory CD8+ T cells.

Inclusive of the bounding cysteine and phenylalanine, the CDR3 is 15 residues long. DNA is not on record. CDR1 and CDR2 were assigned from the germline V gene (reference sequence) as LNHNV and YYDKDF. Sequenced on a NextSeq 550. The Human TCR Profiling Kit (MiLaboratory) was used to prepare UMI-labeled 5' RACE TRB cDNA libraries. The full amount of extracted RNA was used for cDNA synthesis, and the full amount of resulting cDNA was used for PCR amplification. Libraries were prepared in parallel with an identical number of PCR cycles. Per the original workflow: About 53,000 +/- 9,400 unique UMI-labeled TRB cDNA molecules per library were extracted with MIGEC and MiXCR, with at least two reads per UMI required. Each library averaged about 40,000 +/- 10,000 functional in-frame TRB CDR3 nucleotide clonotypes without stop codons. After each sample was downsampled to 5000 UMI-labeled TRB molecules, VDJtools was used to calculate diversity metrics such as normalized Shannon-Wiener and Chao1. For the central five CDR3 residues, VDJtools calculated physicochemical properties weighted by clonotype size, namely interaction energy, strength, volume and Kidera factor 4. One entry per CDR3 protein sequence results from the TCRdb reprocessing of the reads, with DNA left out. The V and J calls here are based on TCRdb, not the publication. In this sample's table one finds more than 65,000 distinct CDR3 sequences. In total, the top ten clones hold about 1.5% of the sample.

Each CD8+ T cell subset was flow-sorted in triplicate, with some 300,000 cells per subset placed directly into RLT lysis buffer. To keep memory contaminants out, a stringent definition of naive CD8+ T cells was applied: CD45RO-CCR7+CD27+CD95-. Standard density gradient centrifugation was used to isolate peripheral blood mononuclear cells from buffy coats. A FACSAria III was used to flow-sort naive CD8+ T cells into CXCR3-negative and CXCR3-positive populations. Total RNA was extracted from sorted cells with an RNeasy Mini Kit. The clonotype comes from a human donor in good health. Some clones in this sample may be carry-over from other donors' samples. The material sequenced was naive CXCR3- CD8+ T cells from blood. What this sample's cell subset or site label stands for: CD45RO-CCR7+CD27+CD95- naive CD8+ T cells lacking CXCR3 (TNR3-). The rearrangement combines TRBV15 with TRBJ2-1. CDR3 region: CATSRVASAYNEQFF.